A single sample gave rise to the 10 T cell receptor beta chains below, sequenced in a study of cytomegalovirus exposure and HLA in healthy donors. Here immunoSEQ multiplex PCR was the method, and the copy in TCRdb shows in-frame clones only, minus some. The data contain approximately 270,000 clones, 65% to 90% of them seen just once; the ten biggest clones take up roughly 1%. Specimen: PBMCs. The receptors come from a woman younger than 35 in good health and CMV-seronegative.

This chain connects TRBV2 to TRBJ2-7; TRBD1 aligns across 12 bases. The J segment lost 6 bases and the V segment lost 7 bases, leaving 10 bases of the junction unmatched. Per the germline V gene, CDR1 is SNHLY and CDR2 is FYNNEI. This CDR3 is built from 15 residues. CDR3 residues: CASTPWGQGASEQYF. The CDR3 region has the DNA TGTGCCAGCACCCCCTGGGGACAGGGGGCCTCCGAGCAGTACTTC.

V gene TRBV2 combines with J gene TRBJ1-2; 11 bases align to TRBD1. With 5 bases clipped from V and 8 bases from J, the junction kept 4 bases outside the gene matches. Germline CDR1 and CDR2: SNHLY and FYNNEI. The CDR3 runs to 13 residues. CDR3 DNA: TGTGCCAGCAGTACGGACAGGGGGCAAGGCTACACCTTC. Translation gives CASSTDRGQGYTF.

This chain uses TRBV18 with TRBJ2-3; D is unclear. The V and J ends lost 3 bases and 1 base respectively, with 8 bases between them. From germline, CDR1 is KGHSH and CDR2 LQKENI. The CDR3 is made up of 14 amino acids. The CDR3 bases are TGTGCCAGCTCACCTCCTCCGGGCACAGATACGCAGTATTTT. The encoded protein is CASSPPPGTDTQYF.

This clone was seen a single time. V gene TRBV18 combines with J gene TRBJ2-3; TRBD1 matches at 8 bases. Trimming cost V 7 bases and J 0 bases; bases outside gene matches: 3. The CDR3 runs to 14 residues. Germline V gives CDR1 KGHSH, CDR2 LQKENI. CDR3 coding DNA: TGTGCCAGCTGCGACAGGGGTAGCACAGATACGCAGTATTTT. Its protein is CASCDRGSTDTQYF.

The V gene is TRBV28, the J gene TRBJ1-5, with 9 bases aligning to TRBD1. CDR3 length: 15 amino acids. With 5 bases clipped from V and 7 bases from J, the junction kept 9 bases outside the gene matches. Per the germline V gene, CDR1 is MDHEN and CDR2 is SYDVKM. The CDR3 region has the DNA TGTGCCAGCAGTCCCCCCGGACAGGGGAAACAGCCCCAGCATTTT. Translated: CASSPPGQGKQPQHF.

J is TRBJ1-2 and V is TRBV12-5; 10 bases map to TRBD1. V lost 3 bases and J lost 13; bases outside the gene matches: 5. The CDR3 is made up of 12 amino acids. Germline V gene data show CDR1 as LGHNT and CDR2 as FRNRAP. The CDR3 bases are TGTGCTAGTGGTTTCAACGACAGGGGGCCCACCTTC. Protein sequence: CASGFNDRGPTF.

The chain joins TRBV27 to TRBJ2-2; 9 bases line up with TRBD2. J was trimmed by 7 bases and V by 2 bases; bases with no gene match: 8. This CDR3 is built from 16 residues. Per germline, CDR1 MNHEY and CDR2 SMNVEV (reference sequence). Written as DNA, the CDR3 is TGTGCCAGCAGTTTAATGCTAGCGGGGCAAGGCGGGGAGCTGTTTTTT. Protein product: CASSLMLAGQGGELFF.

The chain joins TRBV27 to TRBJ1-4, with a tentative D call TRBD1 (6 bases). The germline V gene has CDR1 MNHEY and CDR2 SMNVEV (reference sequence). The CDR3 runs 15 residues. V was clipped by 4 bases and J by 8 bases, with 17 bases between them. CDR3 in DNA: TGTGCCAGCAGTTACTCGGGGGGGCTGAGAGAAAAACTGTTTTTT. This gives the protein CASSYSGGLREKLFF. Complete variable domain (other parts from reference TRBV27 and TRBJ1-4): EAQVTQNPRYLITVTGKKLTVTCSQNMNHEYMSWYRQDPGLGLRQIYYSMNVEVTDKGDVPEGYKVSRKEKRNFPLILESPSPNQTSLYFCASSYSGGLREKLFFGSGTQLSVL.

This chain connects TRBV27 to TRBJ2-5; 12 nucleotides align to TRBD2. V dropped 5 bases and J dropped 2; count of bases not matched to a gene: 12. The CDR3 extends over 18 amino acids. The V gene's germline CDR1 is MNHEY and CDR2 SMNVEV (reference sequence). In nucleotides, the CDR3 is TGTGCCAGCAGTCCCAGAAAATGGACTAGCGGGACACAAGAGACCCAGTACTTC. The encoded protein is CASSPRKWTSGTQETQYF.

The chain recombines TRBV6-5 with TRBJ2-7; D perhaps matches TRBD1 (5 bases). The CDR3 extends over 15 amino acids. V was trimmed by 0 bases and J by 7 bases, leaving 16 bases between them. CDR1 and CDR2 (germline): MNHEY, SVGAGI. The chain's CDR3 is CASSYSGSRVREQYF. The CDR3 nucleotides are TGTGCCAGCAGTTACTCCGGGTCCAGGGTGCGGGAGCAGTACTTC.